Presented here are 25 T cell receptor beta chains from one specimen sequenced in a study of tumor-infiltrating lymphocytes in oesophageal squamous cell carcinoma listed by TCRdb under 2016. The receptor library was made with PCR. Sequenced using an Illumina HiSeq 2000. TCRdb redid the processing of the public reads, applying fastp at Q25 and MiXCR, and retained in-frame beta chains. Rows matching on CDR3 protein sequence are summarized as one entry with the most common DNA and genes. This sample has around 21,000 distinct CDR3 sequences in its table, and roughly 41% of those were observed once. Over 9.5% of the sample rests with the top ten. The sample taken for sequencing was normal esophageal tissue next to the tumor. The receptors here all came from a male donor with esophageal squamous cell carcinoma.

A few counts support this clonotype. CDR3 sequence (DNA): TGTGCCAGCAGCCCCACAGAAGGTTGGTACGAGCAGTACTTC. It yields the protein CASSPTEGWYEQYF. V usage is TRBV7-8 and J usage is TRBJ2-7; no definite D call. V lost 5 bases to trimming and J lost 4 bases, with 15 bases between them. The CDR3 is made up of 14 amino acids. CDR1 is SGHVS, CDR2 FQNEAQ, per germline.

This clonotype was recorded only once. This may be a read error: a much more frequent sequence differs by one nucleotide. The chain is built from TRBV6-1 and TRBJ2-7; 8 positions agree with TRBD2. The CDR3 contains 14 residues. Germline V gene data show CDR1 as MNHNS and CDR2 as SASEGT. CDR3 in amino acids: CASRDSGTSYERYF. As DNA, the CDR3 is TGTGCCAGCAGAGATAGCGGGACGTCGTACGAGCGGTACTTC.

CDR3 amino acids: CATRSALQNTGELFF. The CDR3 coding sequence is TGTGCCACCAGGTCGGCTCTACAAAACACCGGGGAGCTGTTTTTT. This rearrangement joins TRBV15 to TRBJ2-2, with unresolved D. The CDR3 runs to 15 residues. V was pared by 6 bases and J by 2 bases, with 13 bases between. Germline V gene sequence: CDR1 LNHNV, CDR2 YYDKDF (reference sequence).

This clonotype has a count of ten or more. The chain employs TRBV12-3 or TRBV12-4 and TRBJ1-2; the D gene is possibly TRBD1 (5 bases). The CDR3 has 15 amino acids. Trimming took off 3 bases at V and 3 bases at J, with 14 bases between the two ends. The CDR3 region is CASSLKGRGDYGYTF. CDR3 nucleotide sequence: TGTGCCAGCAGTTTGAAGGGACGGGGCGACTATGGCTACACCTTC.

Points on this clonotype: Since no conserved phenylalanine or tryptophan closes the CDR3, a read error is the likely cause. The limits of the CDR3 on the DNA are not certain, so only TCRdb's listed CDR3 is given. This chain uses TRBV6-2 or TRBV6-3 with TRBJ2-1; the DNA was not used to check the table's D call, TRBD1. The germline V gene has CDR1 MNHEY and CDR2 SVGEGT. The CDR3 totals 16 residues, both ends included. The CDR3 loop reads CASSRQGPSYEQYFGS.

The chain uses TRBV7-8 and TRBJ2-2; 8 nucleotides match TRBD2. Per the germline V gene, CDR1 is SGHVS and CDR2 is FQNEAQ. With V trimmed by 5 bases and J by 0 bases, 5 bases remained unmatched. This CDR3 is 16 amino acids long. Written as DNA, the CDR3 is TGTGCCAGCAGCCGGGGGGGGGGCGCGAACACCGGGGAGCTGTTTTTT. Its protein product is CASSRGGGANTGELFF.

On this clonotype itself: One end of the junction fails to match germline, which may point to a read error. The V call is TRBV7-9, the J call TRBJ2-5; a weak D match, TRBD1 (6 bases). The J call may be wrong; the DNA end is better matched by TRBJ2-1. Germline V gene lookup returns CDR1 SEHNR and CDR2 FQNEAQ (reference sequence). The CDR3 is 13 amino acids. The DNA of the CDR3 is TGTGCTAGCAGCTTGGACAGCCACAATGAGCAGTTCTTC. Residues: CASSLDSHNEQFF.

This clonotype was recorded at least ten times. V and J are TRBV6-1 and TRBJ2-7, with D tentatively TRBD1 (5 bases). The germline gives CDR1 MNHNS, CDR2 SASEGT. The CDR3 covers 16 residues. The ends were cut back, 4 bases at V and 2 bases at J, with 18 bases in the middle. The CDR3 coding sequence is TGTGCCAGCAGTGGCAGGGTACGAGGACAAGCCTACGAGCAGTACTTC. Translating gives CASSGRVRGQAYEQYF.

The rearrangement joins TRBV12-3 or TRBV12-4 to TRBJ2-4, with D tentatively TRBD2 (5 bases). The J call may be mistaken, given a closer DNA end match to TRBJ2-7. The CDR3 consists of 13 residues. CDR3 region: CASSSSGVYEQYF. Here the CDR3 DNA reads TGTGCCAGCAGTTCGAGCGGAGTCTACGAGCAGTACTTC.

The chain combines TRBV7-3 with TRBJ2-3; 10 bases fit TRBD1. The DNA end is more similar to TRBJ2-1, so the J call may be wrong. The CDR3 covers 16 residues. Germline V gene data show CDR1 as SGHTA and CDR2 as FQGTGA. CDR3 region: CASSPRDRGSYNEQFF. CDR3 DNA: TGTGCCAGCAGCCCCCGGGACAGGGGATCCTACAATGAGCAGTTCTTC.

This clonotype was observed many times. The V call is TRBV18, the J call TRBJ1-5, with 10 bases that match TRBD1. The V and J ends lost 4 bases and 4 bases, in that order; junction bases with no gene match: 1. Per the germline V gene, CDR1 is KGHSH and CDR2 is LQKENI. The CDR3 extends over 14 amino acids. For the CDR3, the DNA is TGTGCCAGCTCACAGGGACAGGGGAATCAGCCCCAGCATTTT. Amino acid sequence: CASSQGQGNQPQHF.

This clonotype appeared a single time. The rearrangement links TRBV5-4 to TRBJ2-1; 9 nucleotides match TRBD2. This CDR3 has 15 residues. Germline V gene data show CDR1 as SGHNT and CDR2 as YYREEE (reference sequence). The ends lost 2 bases at V and 5 bases at J; junction bases unmatched: 5. The CDR3 coding sequence is TGTGCCAGCAGCTTTGGCGGGAGGGCCCACAATGAGCAGTTCTTC. It encodes CASSFGGRAHNEQFF. The full variable domain, its missing parts supplied by reference TRBV5-4 and TRBJ2-1, is ETGVTQSPTHLIKTRGQQVTLRCSSQSGHNTVSWYQQALGQGPQFIFQYYREEENGRGNFPPRFSGLQFPNYSSELNVNALELDDSALYLCASSFGGRAHNEQFFGPGTRLTVL.

As for this clonotype: This CDR3 is missing its conserved last phenylalanine or tryptophan, likely due to a read error. The DNA is omitted, as the CDR3 cannot be located on it reliably, and the CDR3 follows TCRdb's listing. The chain couples TRBV12-3 or TRBV12-4 to TRBJ2-1; whether TRBD1, the table's D call, matches the DNA was not checked. The CDR3 has 17 amino acids, counting both end residues. CDR3 sequence reads: CASSNLRDGTYEQYFGS.

The V gene is TRBV19, the J gene TRBJ1-5; D unclear. Germline assignment: CDR1 LNHDA and CDR2 SQIVND (reference sequence). Between the trimmed V and J ends, which lost 7 bases and 3 bases, there was a span of 16 bases. CDR3 length equals 15 residues. The CDR3 nucleotides read TGTGCCAGTACCCCCGCGGGAAGGCCCAATCAGCCCCAGCATTTT. Protein: CASTPAGRPNQPQHF.

The chain combines TRBV27 with TRBJ2-7; D is undetermined. The CDR3 runs 14 residues. Germline assignment: CDR1 MNHEY and CDR2 SMNVEV (reference sequence). The ends were cut back, 3 bases at V and 6 bases at J, with 15 bases in the middle. The CDR3 region is CASSFAGPGREQYF. Written as DNA, the CDR3 is TGTGCCAGCAGTTTTGCCGGACCTGGGCGCGAGCAGTACTTC.

At least ten counts were recorded for this clonotype. This chain links TRBV7-9 with TRBJ2-1; TRBD1 matches 10 bases. CDR3 length: 15 amino acids. The J segment lost 7 bases and the V segment lost 4 bases, leaving 7 bases of the junction unmatched. Germline assignment: CDR1 SEHNR and CDR2 FQNEAQ (reference sequence). As DNA, the CDR3 is TGTGCCAGCAGCTCCGGGACAGGGGTCCAGAATGAGCAGTTCTTC. Translated, it gives CASSSGTGVQNEQFF.

This clonotype was found many times. V is TRBV24-1 and J is TRBJ2-1, with 7 bases fitting TRBD1. The trim removed 4 bases at V and 11 bases at J, leaving 7 bases unmatched. The germline CDR1 and CDR2 sequences are KGHDR and SFDVKD. The CDR3 has 13 residues. CDR3 region: CATSELTGRKQFF. CDR3 DNA: TGTGCCACCAGTGAACTGACAGGGCGCAAGCAGTTCTTC.

This clonotype has a count of ten or more. The rearrangement links TRBV10-3 to TRBJ1-2, with TRBD1 matching over 8 bases. CDR1 is ENHRY, CDR2 SYGVKD, per germline. V was pared by 7 bases and J by 3 bases, with 7 bases of the junction left unmatched. This CDR3 is 14 amino acids long. The DNA of the CDR3 is TGTGCCATCACCCAGGACAGGGATTACTATGGCTACACCTTC. This encodes CAITQDRDYYGYTF.

The chain has TRBV5-6 and TRBJ2-3; 7 positions agree with TRBD1. Germline loops: CDR1 SGHDT, CDR2 YYEEEE. After removal of 4 bases from V and 2 bases from J, the junction contained 7 bases not matched to a gene. CDR3 length: 15 amino acids. CDR3 sequence: CASSAYTGDTDTQYF. The DNA for the CDR3 is TGTGCCAGCAGCGCTTACACAGGGGACACAGATACGCAGTATTTT.

This clonotype was recorded a few times. V gene TRBV6-5 combines with J gene TRBJ1-2; D remains unclear. Looked up from germline, CDR1 is MNHEY and CDR2 is SVGAGI. The V gene lost 6 bases and the J gene lost 2 bases, with 16 bases spanning the gap. This CDR3 has 15 amino acids. The CDR3 bases are TGTGCCAGCAGGAGGCGGGGAGAAGCCAACTATGGCTACACCTTC. Protein: CASRRRGEANYGYTF.

This clonotype was picked up one time. V gene TRBV6-6 combines with J gene TRBJ2-3, with TRBD2 matching over 11 bases. CDR3 length equals 17 residues. Germline V gene data show CDR1 as MNHNY and CDR2 as SVGAGI (reference sequence). The junction had 2 bases not matched to a gene; V was cut back by 0 bases and J by 0 bases. CDR3 sequence (DNA): TGTGCCAGCAGTTACTCGAGACTAGCGGGGAGCACAGATACGCAGTATTTT. Encoded protein: CASSYSRLAGSTDTQYF.

This clonotype has a single count. A much bigger clone sits one base away, suggesting this may be a read error. This rearrangement joins TRBV27 to TRBJ1-2; D uncertain. Judging by the DNA end, TRBJ2-1 fits better; the J call may be wrong. The CDR3 sequence is 16 residues long. Germline lookup yields CDR1 MNHEY and CDR2 SMNVEV (reference sequence). The CDR3 coding sequence is TGTGCCAGCAGTTTTCCGTTTTTCGGCCAGACGGAGACCCAGTTCTTC. Translating it yields CASSFPFFGQTETQFF.

The chain is built from TRBV28 and TRBJ2-7; no clear D. The J call may be incorrect, as the DNA end agrees better with TRBJ2-5. The CDR3 has 12 amino acids. Per the germline V gene, CDR1 is MDHEN and CDR2 is SYDVKM. CDR3 sequence (DNA): TGTGCCAGCAGTTGGGCCCAAGAGACCCAGTACTTC. This sequence encodes CASSWAQETQYF.

This clonotype was observed many times. V usage is TRBV28 and J usage is TRBJ2-3; no definite D call. The length of the CDR3 is 15 residues. V lost 6 bases, J lost 0 bases, and 13 bases lay in between. From germline, CDR1 is MDHEN and CDR2 SYDVKM. The CDR3 nucleotides read TGTGCCAGCAGCCTCTTGGGCAGAAGCACAGATACGCAGTATTTT. Protein sequence: CASSLLGRSTDTQYF.

Ten or more counts support this clonotype. V is TRBV5-1 and J is TRBJ2-2; 7 nucleotides match TRBD2. Losses at the gene ends were 2 bases for V and 3 bases for J; bases not matched to a gene: 7. Germline V gene lookup returns CDR1 SGHRS and CDR2 YFSETQ. This CDR3 is built from 16 residues. CDR3 residues: CASSLQPSGHTGELFF. The DNA for the CDR3 is TGCGCCAGCAGCTTACAGCCTAGCGGTCACACCGGGGAGCTGTTTTTT.